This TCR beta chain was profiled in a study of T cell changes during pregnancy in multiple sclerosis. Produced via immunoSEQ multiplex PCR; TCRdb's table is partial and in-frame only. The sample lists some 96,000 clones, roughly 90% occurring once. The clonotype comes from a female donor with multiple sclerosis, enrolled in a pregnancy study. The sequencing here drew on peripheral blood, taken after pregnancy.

Here the CDR3 reads CASSLRRNSGNTIYF. The CDR3 bases are TGTGCCAGCAGTTTACGCAGGAACTCTGGAAACACCATATATTTT. The chain employs TRBV6-6 and TRBJ1-3; no clear D gene. The CDR3 totals 15 residues. V dropped 4 bases and J dropped 0 bases, with 10 bases sitting between them. CDR1 and CDR2 from the germline V gene are MNHNY and SVGAGI (reference sequence).